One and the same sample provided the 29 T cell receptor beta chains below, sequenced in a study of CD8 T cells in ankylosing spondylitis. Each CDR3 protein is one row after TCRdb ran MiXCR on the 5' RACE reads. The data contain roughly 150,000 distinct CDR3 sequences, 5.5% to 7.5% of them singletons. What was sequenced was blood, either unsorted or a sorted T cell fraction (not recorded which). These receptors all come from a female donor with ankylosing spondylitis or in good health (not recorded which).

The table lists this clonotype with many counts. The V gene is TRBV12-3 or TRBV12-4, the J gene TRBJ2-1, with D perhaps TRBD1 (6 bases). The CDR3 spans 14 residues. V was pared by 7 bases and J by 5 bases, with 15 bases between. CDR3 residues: CASTPWGPDNEQFF. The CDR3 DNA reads TGTGCCAGCACCCCATGGGGGCCGGACAATGAGCAGTTCTTC.

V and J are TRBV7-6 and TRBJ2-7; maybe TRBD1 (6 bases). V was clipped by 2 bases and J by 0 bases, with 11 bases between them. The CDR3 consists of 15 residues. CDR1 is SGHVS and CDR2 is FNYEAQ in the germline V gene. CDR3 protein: CASSLKSGASYEQYF. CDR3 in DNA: TGTGCCAGCAGCTTAAAGTCAGGGGCCTCCTACGAGCAGTACTTC.

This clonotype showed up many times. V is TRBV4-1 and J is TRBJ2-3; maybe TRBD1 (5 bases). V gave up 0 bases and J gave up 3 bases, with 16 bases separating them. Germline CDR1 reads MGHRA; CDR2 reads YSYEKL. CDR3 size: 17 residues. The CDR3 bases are TGCGCCAGCAGCCAAGATCAACAGGCTAGAAGGACAGATACGCAGTATTTT. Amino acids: CASSQDQQARRTDTQYF.

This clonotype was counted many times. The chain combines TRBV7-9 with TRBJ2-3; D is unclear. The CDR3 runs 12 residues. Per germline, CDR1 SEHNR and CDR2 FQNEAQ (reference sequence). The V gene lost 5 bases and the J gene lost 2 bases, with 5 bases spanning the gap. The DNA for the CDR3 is TGTGCCAGCAGCCCTCACACAGATACGCAGTATTTT. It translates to CASSPHTDTQYF.

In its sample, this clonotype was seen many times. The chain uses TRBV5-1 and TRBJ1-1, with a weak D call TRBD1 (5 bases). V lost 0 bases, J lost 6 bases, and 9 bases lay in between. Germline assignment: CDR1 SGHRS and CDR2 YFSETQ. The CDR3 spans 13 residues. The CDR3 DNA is TGCGCCAGCAGCTTGGAACCGGGGGCTGAAGCTTTCTTT. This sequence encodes CASSLEPGAEAFF.

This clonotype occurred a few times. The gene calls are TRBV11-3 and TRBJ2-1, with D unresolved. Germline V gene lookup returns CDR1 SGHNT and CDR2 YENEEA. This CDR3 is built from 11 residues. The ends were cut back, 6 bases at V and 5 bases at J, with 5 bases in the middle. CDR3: CASSSNNEQFF. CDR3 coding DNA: TGTGCCAGCAGTTCCAACAATGAGCAGTTCTTC.

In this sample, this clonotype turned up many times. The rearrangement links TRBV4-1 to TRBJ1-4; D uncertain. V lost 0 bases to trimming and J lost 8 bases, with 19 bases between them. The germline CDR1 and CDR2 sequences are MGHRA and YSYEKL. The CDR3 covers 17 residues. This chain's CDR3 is CASSQEGGTTSKEKLFF. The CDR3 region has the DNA TGCGCCAGCAGCCAAGAAGGAGGAACCACCTCCAAGGAAAAACTGTTTTTT.

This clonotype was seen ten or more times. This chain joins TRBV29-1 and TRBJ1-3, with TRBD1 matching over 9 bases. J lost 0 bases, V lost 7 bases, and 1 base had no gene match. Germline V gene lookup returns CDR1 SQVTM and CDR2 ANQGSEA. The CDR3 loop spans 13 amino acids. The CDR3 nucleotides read TGCAGCGCGGGACAGGGCTCTGGAAACACCATATATTTT. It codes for CSAGQGSGNTIYF.

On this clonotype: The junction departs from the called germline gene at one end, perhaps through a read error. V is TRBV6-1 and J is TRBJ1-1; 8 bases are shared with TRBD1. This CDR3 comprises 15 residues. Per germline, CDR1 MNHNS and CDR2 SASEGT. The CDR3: CASRLGTGLNNEAFF. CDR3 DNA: TGTGCCAGCAGGCTAGGGACAGGCTTGAACAATGAAGCTTTCTTT.

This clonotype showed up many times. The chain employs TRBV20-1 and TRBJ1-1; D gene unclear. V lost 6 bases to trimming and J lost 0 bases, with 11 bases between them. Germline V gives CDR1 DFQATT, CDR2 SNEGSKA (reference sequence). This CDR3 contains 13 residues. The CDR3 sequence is CSARWALNTEAFF. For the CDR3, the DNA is TGCAGTGCAAGATGGGCGTTGAACACTGAAGCTTTCTTT.

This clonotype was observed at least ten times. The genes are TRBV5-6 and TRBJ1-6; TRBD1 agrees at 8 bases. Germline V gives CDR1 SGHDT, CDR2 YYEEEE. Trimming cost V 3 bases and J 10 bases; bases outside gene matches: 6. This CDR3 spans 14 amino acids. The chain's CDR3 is CASSSGQGGSPLHF. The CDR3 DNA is TGTGCCAGCAGCTCCGGACAGGGTGGGTCACCCCTCCACTTT.

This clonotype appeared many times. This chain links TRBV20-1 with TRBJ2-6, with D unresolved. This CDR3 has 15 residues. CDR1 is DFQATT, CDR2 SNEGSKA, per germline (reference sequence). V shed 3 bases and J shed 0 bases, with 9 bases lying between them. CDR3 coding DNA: TGCAGTGCTAGCATGGGGATCTCTGGGGCCAACGTCCTGACTTTC. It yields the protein CSASMGISGANVLTF.

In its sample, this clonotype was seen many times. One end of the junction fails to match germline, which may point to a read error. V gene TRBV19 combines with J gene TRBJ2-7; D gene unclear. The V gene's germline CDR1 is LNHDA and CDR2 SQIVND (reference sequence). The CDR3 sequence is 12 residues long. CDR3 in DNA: TGTGCCAGTAGTACCTCCCTCGGGTCTCAGTGGTTC. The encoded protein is CASSTSLGSQWF. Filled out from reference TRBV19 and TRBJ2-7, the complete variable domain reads DGGITQSPKYLFRKEGQNVTLSCEQNLNHDAMYWYRQDPGQGLRLIYYSQIVNDFQKGDIAEGYSVSREKKESFPLTVTSAQKNPTAFYLCASSTSLGSQWFGPGTRLTVT.

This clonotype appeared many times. The CDR3 DNA reads as TGCGCCAGCAGCTTGGAAGTGCGTCCTAGCGGGGTGAACAATGAGCAGTTCTTC. Translation gives CASSLEVRPSGVNNEQFF. This rearrangement joins TRBV5-1 to TRBJ2-1, with TRBD2 matching 9 bases. After removal of 0 bases from V and 5 bases from J, the junction contained 12 bases not matched to a gene. The CDR3 runs to 18 residues. The germline gives CDR1 SGHRS, CDR2 YFSETQ.

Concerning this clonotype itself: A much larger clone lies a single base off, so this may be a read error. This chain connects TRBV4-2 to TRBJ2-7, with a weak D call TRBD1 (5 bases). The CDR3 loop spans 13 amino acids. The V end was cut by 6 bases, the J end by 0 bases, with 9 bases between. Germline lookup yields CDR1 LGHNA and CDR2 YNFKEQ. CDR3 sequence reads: CASRPRVSYEQYF. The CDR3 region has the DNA TGTGCCAGCAGGCCCAGGGTCTCCTACGAGCAGTACTTC.

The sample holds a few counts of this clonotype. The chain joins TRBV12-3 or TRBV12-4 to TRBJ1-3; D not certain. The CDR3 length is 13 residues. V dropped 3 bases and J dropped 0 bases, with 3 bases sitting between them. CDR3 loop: CASSFGSGNTIYF. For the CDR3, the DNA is TGTGCCAGCAGTTTTGGCTCTGGAAACACCATATATTTT.

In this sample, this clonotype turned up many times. CDR3 residues: CASSHIAGGPENIQYF. In nucleotides, the CDR3 is TGTGCCAGCAGCCATATAGCGGGGGGGCCGGAAAACATTCAGTACTTC. The chain recombines TRBV3-1 with TRBJ2-4; TRBD2 matches at 11 bases. After removal of 3 bases from V and 5 bases from J, the junction contained 6 bases not matched to a gene. The CDR3 has 16 residues. Germline V CDR1 and CDR2: LGHDT, YNNKEL (reference sequence).

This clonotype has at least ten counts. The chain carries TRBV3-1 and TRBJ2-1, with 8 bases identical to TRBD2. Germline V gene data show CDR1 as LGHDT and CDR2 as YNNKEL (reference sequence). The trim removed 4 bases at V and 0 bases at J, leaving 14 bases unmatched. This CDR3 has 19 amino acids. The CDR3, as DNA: TGTGCCAGCAGCCTCAAGTTCGGGACTAGGTTTCGCTCCTACAATGAGCAGTTCTTC. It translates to CASSLKFGTRFRSYNEQFF.

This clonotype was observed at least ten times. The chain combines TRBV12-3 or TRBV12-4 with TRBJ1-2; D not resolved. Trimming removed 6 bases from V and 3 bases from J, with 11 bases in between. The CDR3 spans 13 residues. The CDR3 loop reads CASRASGDYGYTF. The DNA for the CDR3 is TGTGCCAGCAGGGCCTCCGGGGACTATGGCTACACCTTC.

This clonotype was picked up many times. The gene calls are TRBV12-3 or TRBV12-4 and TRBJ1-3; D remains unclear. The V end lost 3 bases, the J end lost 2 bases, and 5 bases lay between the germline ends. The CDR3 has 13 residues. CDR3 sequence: CASSFFAGNTIYF. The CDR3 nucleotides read TGTGCCAGCAGTTTTTTTGCTGGAAACACCATATATTTT.

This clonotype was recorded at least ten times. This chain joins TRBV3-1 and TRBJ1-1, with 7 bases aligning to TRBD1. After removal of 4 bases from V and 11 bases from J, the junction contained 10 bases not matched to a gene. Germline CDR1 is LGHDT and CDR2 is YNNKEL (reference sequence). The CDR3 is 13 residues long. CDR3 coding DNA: TGTGCCAGCAGCCTGTCGGCGAAACAGGGGGCTTTCTTT. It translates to CASSLSAKQGAFF.

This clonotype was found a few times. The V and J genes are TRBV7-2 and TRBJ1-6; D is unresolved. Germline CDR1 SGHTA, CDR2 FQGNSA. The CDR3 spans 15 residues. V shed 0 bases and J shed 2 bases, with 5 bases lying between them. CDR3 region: CASSLAVTYNSPLHF. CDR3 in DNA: TGTGCCAGCAGCTTAGCCGTTACCTATAATTCACCCCTCCACTTT.

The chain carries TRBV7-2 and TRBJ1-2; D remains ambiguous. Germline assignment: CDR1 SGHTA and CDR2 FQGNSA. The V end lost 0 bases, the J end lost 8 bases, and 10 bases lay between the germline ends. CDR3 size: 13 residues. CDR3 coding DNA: TGTGCCAGCAGCTTAGCGACCAATAGCGGCTACACCTTC. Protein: CASSLATNSGYTF.

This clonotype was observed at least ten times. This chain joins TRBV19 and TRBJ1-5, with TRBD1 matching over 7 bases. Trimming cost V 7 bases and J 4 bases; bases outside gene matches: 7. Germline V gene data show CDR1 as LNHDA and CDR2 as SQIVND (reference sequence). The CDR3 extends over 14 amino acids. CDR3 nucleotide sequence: TGTGCCAGTACCTGGAGGGGGCCGAATCAGCCCCAGCATTTT. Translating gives CASTWRGPNQPQHF.

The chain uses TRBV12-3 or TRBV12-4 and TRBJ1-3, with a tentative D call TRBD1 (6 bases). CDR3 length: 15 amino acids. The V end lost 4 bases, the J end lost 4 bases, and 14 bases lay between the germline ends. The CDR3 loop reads CASSSARDMGNTIYF. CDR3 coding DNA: TGTGCCAGCAGTTCCGCTCGGGACATGGGAAACACCATATATTTT.

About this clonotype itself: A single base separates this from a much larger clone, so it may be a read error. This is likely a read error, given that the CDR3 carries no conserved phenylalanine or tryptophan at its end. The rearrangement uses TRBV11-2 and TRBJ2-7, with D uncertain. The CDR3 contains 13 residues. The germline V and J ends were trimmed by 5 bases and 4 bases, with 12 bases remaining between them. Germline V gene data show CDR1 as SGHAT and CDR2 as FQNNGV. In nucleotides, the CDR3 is TGTGCCAGCAGCGCCATCCGAGCTTACGAGCAGTACTCC. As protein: CASSAIRAYEQYS.

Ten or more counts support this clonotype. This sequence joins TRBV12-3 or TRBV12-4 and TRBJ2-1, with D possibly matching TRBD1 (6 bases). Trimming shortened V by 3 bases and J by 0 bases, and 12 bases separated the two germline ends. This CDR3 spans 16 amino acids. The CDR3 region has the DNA TGTGCCAGCAGTTTTCCCGACAGGAGCTCCTACAATGAGCAGTTCTTC. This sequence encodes CASSFPDRSSYNEQFF.

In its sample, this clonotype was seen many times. CDR3: CASSLRLAPPTDTQYF. CDR3 coding DNA: TGTGCCAGCAGTTTAAGACTAGCGCCCCCCACAGATACGCAGTATTTT. J is TRBJ2-3 and V is TRBV5-6; 8 bases are a match to TRBD2. Germline values: CDR1 SGHDT, CDR2 YYEEEE. This CDR3 region has 16 residues. Trimming cost V 5 bases and J 2 bases; bases outside gene matches: 10.

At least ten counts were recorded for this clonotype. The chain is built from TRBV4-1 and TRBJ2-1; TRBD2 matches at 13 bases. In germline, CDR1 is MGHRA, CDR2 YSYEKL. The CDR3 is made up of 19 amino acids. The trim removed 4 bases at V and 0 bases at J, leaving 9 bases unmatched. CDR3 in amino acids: CASSPRLAGGRVSYNEQFF. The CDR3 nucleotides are TGCGCCAGCAGCCCCAGACTAGCGGGGGGCCGGGTCTCCTACAATGAGCAGTTCTTC.